The TCR beta chain described here comes from a study of radiotherapy plus CTLA-4 blockade in lung cancer. For the study at large: Across the patients, objective responses occurred in about 18%, and disease control in roughly 31%.

Study-wide results and caveats: The study found tumor-derived TCR clones expanded in blood after radiotherapy plus ipilimumab. Early clone dynamics of blood T cells, plus interferon-beta, reportedly predicted response best.

Enrolled patients, whose metastatic non-small-cell lung cancer was chemo-refractory, received focal radiation plus CTLA-4 blockade with ipilimumab. About this clone itself: Its antigen is not known.

Sequencing used immunoSEQ multiplex PCR; TCRdb keeps in-frame clones, though not all of them. The sample lists some 30,000 clones, more than 60% occurring once. Germline V lookup: CDR1 SGDLS, CDR2 YYNGEE. The CDR3 contains 16 residues. Trimming shortened V by 0 bases and J by 3 bases, and 13 bases separated the two germline ends. Specimen: peripheral blood, collected from a patient treated with radiotherapy plus ipilimumab. V gene TRBV9 combines with J gene TRBJ2-1; D possibly corresponds to TRBD2 (6 bases). The origin of this receptor is a human donor with non-small cell lung cancer who had stable disease on radiotherapy plus ipilimumab. CDR3 loop: CASSVEWGGDYNEQFF. DNA for the CDR3: TGTGCCAGCAGCGTAGAGTGGGGCGGGGACTACAATGAGCAGTTCTTC.